This is a list of T cell receptor beta chains from one sample in a study of T cell responses to AZD1222 COVID-19 vaccine. This table comes from immunoSEQ multiplex PCR, and its TCRdb copy is limited to in-frame clones, with some not included. The table includes approximately 150,000 clones, 75% to 95% detected once. The sample in question was peripheral blood, obtained on day 0 of AZD1222 vaccination. Receptor source: an adult in good health. Both conserved end residues are part of each CDR3. D genes are given only for firm matches. Not all rows give a size; the values are once, few, many and, for expanded clones, a class.

clone_size,v_call,j_call,d_call,cdr3_aa,cdr3_nt
once,TRBV12-3/TRBV12-4,TRBJ2-2,.,CASSRGSGELFF,TGTGCCAGCAGCCGGGGTTCCGGGGAGCTGTTTTTT
.,TRBV7-9,TRBJ1-1,.,CASSRGRDPNTEAFF,TGTGCCAGCAGCCGAGGCAGGGACCCGAACACTGAAGCTTTCTTT
.,TRBV3-1/TRBV3-2,TRBJ2-1,.,CASTLGNEQFF,TGTGCCAGCACTTTAGGTAATGAGCAGTTCTTC
.,TRBV2,TRBJ2-1,.,CASSPYNEQFF,TGTGCCAGCTCCCCCTACAATGAGCAGTTCTTC
.,TRBV5-6,TRBJ1-1,.,CASSLAPGNTEAFF,TGTGCCAGCAGCTTGGCCCCGGGGAACACTGAAGCTTTCTTT
.,TRBV7-2,TRBJ2-7,TRBD1,CASSEVMYRGLYEQYF,TGTGCCAGCAGCGAGGTGATGTACAGGGGGCTCTACGAGCAGTACTTC
once,TRBV3-1/TRBV3-2,TRBJ1-1,TRBD1,CASSQRLGQGVLEEEAFF,TGTGCCAGCAGCCAAAGGTTGGGCCAGGGGGTCCTAGAGGAGGAAGCTTTCTTT
.,TRBV10-3,TRBJ2-1,.,CAIRGLNYNEQFF,TGTGCCATCAGGGGACTCAACTACAATGAGCAGTTCTTC
.,TRBV28,TRBJ1-2,.,CASSPSAAGTYGYTF,TGTGCCAGCAGTCCATCCGCCGCGGGAACCTATGGCTACACCTTC
.,TRBV6-4,TRBJ2-1,.,CASSDSNWDEQFF,TGTGCCAGCAGTGACTCGAACTGGGATGAGCAGTTCTTC